This TCR beta chain was recorded in a study of control samples from healthy donors and cancer patients. TCRdb's copy holds only in-frame clones and misses some; the assay was immunoSEQ multiplex PCR. This table holds 90,000 to 150,000 clones, about 87% found once. The sequencing input was blood. The receptor was derived from a young man in good health.

The CDR3 nucleotides are TGTGCCAGCAGTTTAGCGTCAGATCGAGGGGAGCTGTTTTTT. Translating it yields CASSLASDRGELFF. The V and J genes are TRBV28 and TRBJ2-2; D gene unclear. Deletions cut 2 bases from V and 8 bases from J, with 12 bases between. The length of the CDR3 is 14 residues. Germline V gene data show CDR1 as MDHEN and CDR2 as SYDVKM.